This T cell receptor beta chain was identified in a study of T-cell reconstitution after alpha-beta-depleted transplantation in children. Whole-study results and caveats: About two months after transplant, alpha-beta T cells reportedly came from several hundred expanded graft clones. It was newly produced T cells that mostly accounted for T-cell counts and diversity one year after transplant. For some patients, TCRbeta diversity was high at day 60 because of recipient T cells and thymic progenitors that survived.

Unique molecular identifiers were used to barcode this TCRbeta library. TCRdb passed the PCR reads through MiXCR, listing each CDR3 protein once. Of around 700,000 distinct CDR3 sequences in the sample, 13% are singletons; the top ten hold 0.79%. This clonotype was detected ten times or more. Its antigen is as yet unknown. Trimming removed 2 bases from V and 6 bases from J, with 13 bases in between. There are 14 residues in the CDR3. The starting material was PBMCs, obtained before TCRalphabeta/CD19-depleted stem cell transplant. The sequence was obtained from a girl aged 2 to 10 with congenital amegakaryocytic thrombocytopenia, due to receive a stem cell transplant. This chain uses TRBV12-3 or TRBV12-4 with TRBJ1-2, with a possible D match to TRBD1 (5 bases). In DNA, the CDR3 is TGTGCCAGCAGTTTAACAGGACTTACGGATGGCTACACCTTC. This gives the protein CASSLTGLTDGYTF.